The 27 T cell receptor beta chains given below trace back to one sample, sequenced in a study of blood T cell repertoires in COVID-19 (TCRdb year 2020). The library was made by the immunoSEQ multiplex PCR assay. TCRdb re-hosts the immuneACCESS table, in-frame sequences only. Its copies lack some clones; in the studies checked, an unresolved V gene accounts for under half of them, and the cause for the rest is not known. Counted in this sample were roughly 200,000 clones; roughly 80% of them appeared once. Around an eighth of the sample rests with the top ten. What was sequenced was peripheral blood. All receptors derive from a man aged 45 to 65 who had recovered from COVID-19.

The chain recombines TRBV25-1 with TRBJ2-3, with TRBD2 matching 8 bases. Trimming at V came to 0 bases and at J to 1 base, leaving 6 bases not matched to a gene. CDR3 length equals 17 residues. Germline V lookup: CDR1 MGHDK, CDR2 SYGVNS. The CDR3: CASSEYIGGVGTDTQYF. CDR3 in DNA: TGTGCCAGCAGTGAATATATCGGGGGGGTGGGCACAGATACGCAGTATTTT. The complete variable domain, with remaining parts taken from reference TRBV25-1 and TRBJ2-3, reads EADIYQTPRYLVIGTGKKITLECSQTMGHDKMYWYQQDPGMELHLIHYSYGVNSTEKGDLSSESTVSRIRTEHFPLTLESARPSHTSQYLCASSEYIGGVGTDTQYFGPGTRLTVL.

V usage is TRBV10-3 and J usage is TRBJ2-5; D is undetermined. This CDR3 has 13 residues. Per the germline V gene, CDR1 is ENHRY and CDR2 is SYGVKD. V lost 7 bases and J 0 bases, leaving 9 bases between the germline ends. This CDR3 reads CAITKSDQETQYF. CDR3 nucleotide sequence: TGTGCCATCACTAAGAGCGACCAAGAGACCCAGTACTTC.

This clone was seen a single time. CDR3 bases: TGTGCCAGCAGCACTTTCATAGTATATACGCAGTATTTT. Its translation is CASSTFIVYTQYF. The V and J genes are TRBV12-3 or TRBV12-4 and TRBJ2-3; D unresolved. The CDR3 runs 13 residues. V lost 6 bases and J lost 7, with 14 bases in between.

The rearrangement uses TRBV3-1 (or the pseudogene TRBV3-2) and TRBJ1-2; weak D call: TRBD1 (5 bases). There are 15 residues in the CDR3. The V gene lost 1 base and the J gene lost 3 bases, with 12 bases spanning the gap. In germline, CDR1 is LGHDT, CDR2 YNNKEL (reference sequence). The CDR3 nucleotides read TGTGCCAGCAGCCAAGTGGGGCGCGATCACTATGGCTACACCTTC. Translation gives CASSQVGRDHYGYTF.

The chain uses TRBV5-1 and TRBJ2-4, with 9 positions matching TRBD2. Germline V gene lookup returns CDR1 SGHRS and CDR2 YFSETQ. The length of the CDR3 is 15 residues. With V trimmed by 0 bases and J by 6 bases, 4 bases remained unmatched. The CDR3 DNA sequence: TGCGCCAGCAGCTTGGTTAGCGGGAGTGTAAACATTCAGTACTTC. Its translation is CASSLVSGSVNIQYF.

This chain links TRBV24-1 with TRBJ2-1, with 8 bases that match TRBD2. Germline V gives CDR1 KGHDR, CDR2 SFDVKD. The CDR3 extends over 15 amino acids. V trimming: 5 bases; J trimming: 8 bases; junction bases outside the gene matches: 10. The DNA for the CDR3 is TGTGCCACCAGTGGGAGCGGGAGTATGTCTTATGAGCAGTTCTTC. Amino acids: CATSGSGSMSYEQFF.

This clone was seen only a few times. The chain uses TRBV10-1 and TRBJ2-5, with 9 bases that match TRBD2. Germline loops: CDR1 WNHNN, CDR2 SYGVQD (reference sequence). The CDR3 has 16 residues. V shed 0 bases, J shed 4 bases, and the junction held 6 bases outside the gene matches. CDR3 coding DNA: TGCGCCAGCAGTGAGTCCTTTAGCGGGAGTGGAGAGACCCAGTACTTC. It is translated as CASSESFSGSGETQYF.

The rearrangement uses TRBV19 and TRBJ2-5; D remains ambiguous. CDR1 is LNHDA and CDR2 is SQIVND in the germline V gene (reference sequence). The length of the CDR3 is 12 residues. Trimming pared 8 bases from V and 5 bases from J, leaving 12 bases between. CDR3 DNA: TGTGCCAGTCTCGGGTCGTCGGAGACCCAGTACTTC. This sequence encodes CASLGSSETQYF.

The chain recombines TRBV5-1 with TRBJ2-3; 8 bases are a match to TRBD2. This CDR3 comprises 14 residues. The junction had 4 bases not matched to a gene; V was cut back by 1 base and J by 6 bases. Germline lookup yields CDR1 SGHRS and CDR2 YFSETQ. The CDR3 coding sequence is TGCGCCAGCAGCTTGTCGGGAGGGCCGGATACGCAGTATTTT. Its translation: CASSLSGGPDTQYF.

The rearrangement uses TRBV5-1 and TRBJ2-2; 7 bases align to TRBD2. This CDR3 comprises 16 residues. The V gene end was trimmed by 4 bases and the J gene end by 3 bases; junction bases not matched to a gene: 9. Germline V gene sequence: CDR1 SGHRS, CDR2 YFSETQ. The CDR3 nucleotides are TGCGCCAGCAGCGGCGGGGCGGGAGTGTACACCGGGGAGCTGTTTTTT. This sequence encodes CASSGGAGVYTGELFF.

The chain joins TRBV25-1 to TRBJ1-2; D unclear. V was trimmed by 4 bases and J by 7 bases, leaving 10 bases between them. The CDR3 sequence is 12 residues long. The germline CDR1 and CDR2 sequences are MGHDK and SYGVNS. CDR3 nucleotides: TGTGCCAGCAGTGTTCCTTACAGTGGCTACACCTTC. It encodes CASSVPYSGYTF.

This chain uses TRBV11-3 with TRBJ2-1; D not resolved. The CDR3 contains 13 residues. Deletions cut 3 bases from V and 9 bases from J, with 12 bases between. Germline loops: CDR1 SGHNT, CDR2 YENEEA. CDR3 region: CASSFSLSGEQFF. In DNA form, the CDR3 reads TGTGCCAGCAGCTTCTCCTTATCCGGTGAGCAGTTCTTC.

The chain combines TRBV3-1 (or the pseudogene TRBV3-2) with TRBJ2-7; D is unclear. Trimming removed 0 bases at V and 6 bases at J, with 6 bases between. Germline V gene lookup returns CDR1 LGHDT and CDR2 YNNKEL (reference sequence). The CDR3 is 12 residues long. DNA for the CDR3: TGTGCCAGCAGCCAAGATTCTAGCGAGCAGTACTTC. Residues: CASSQDSSEQYF.

The chain uses TRBV5-1 and TRBJ2-7, with 8 bases that match TRBD2. CDR3 size: 15 residues. The trim removed 4 bases at V and 2 bases at J, leaving 8 bases unmatched. CDR1 is SGHRS, CDR2 YFSETQ, per germline. The CDR3 DNA sequence: TGCGCCAGCAGCGCCACCGGACTAGCCACCTACGAGCAGTACTTC. This gives the protein CASSATGLATYEQYF. The whole variable domain, filled in from reference TRBV5-1 and TRBJ2-7, reads KAGVTQTPRYLIKTRGQQVTLSCSPISGHRSVSWYQQTPGQGLQFLFEYFSETQRNKGNFPGRFSGRQFSNSRSEMNVSTLELGDSALYLCASSATGLATYEQYFGPGTRLTVT.

There are a few counts of this clone. The V gene is TRBV10-3, the J gene TRBJ1-2; no definite D call. Looked up from germline, CDR1 is ENHRY and CDR2 is SYGVKD. V lost 3 bases and J 6 bases, leaving 8 bases between the germline ends. The CDR3 has 12 residues. The CDR3 spells CAISEFFNGYTF. CDR3 in DNA: TGTGCCATCAGTGAATTTTTTAATGGCTACACCTTC.

This clone was detected once. The rearrangement uses TRBV7-6 and TRBJ1-1, with D perhaps matching TRBD1 (6 bases). With 4 bases removed from V and 5 bases from J, the gap between germline ends came to 11 bases. The CDR3 consists of 13 residues. Germline CDR1 SGHVS, CDR2 FNYEAQ. The CDR3 is CASSYKQGTEAFF. The CDR3 nucleotides are TGTGCCAGCAGCTACAAACAGGGAACTGAAGCTTTCTTT.

This sequence joins TRBV27 and TRBJ2-3, with 12 bases lining up with TRBD1. The CDR3 has 16 amino acids. CDR1 MNHEY and CDR2 SMNVEV come from the germline V gene (reference sequence). With V trimmed by 6 bases and J by 2 bases, 6 bases remained unmatched. CDR3: CASSFRDRGLTDTQYF. In DNA form, the CDR3 reads TGTGCCAGCAGCTTCAGGGACAGGGGGCTCACAGATACGCAGTATTTT.

This clone was counted a few times. The CDR3 nucleotides read TGTGCCAGCAGCTTAAGGGGCCTAGCGGGAGCGGGCTCCTACAATGAGCAGTTCTTC. The encoded protein is CASSLRGLAGAGSYNEQFF. This rearrangement joins TRBV7-9 to TRBJ2-1; 10 bases match TRBD2. CDR1 is SEHNR, CDR2 FQNEAQ, per germline (reference sequence). J lost 0 bases, V lost 2 bases, and 10 bases had no gene match. The CDR3 has 19 amino acids.

A single count supports this clone. J is TRBJ2-3 and V is TRBV7-3; TRBD2 is a possible D gene (6 bases). Deletions cut 6 bases from V and 0 bases from J, with 16 bases between. The CDR3 consists of 16 residues. CDR1 and CDR2 (germline): SGHTA, FQGTGA. Written as DNA, the CDR3 is TGTGCCAGCAGTCTAGACTCGGGAGCTAGCACAGATACGCAGTATTTT. As protein: CASSLDSGASTDTQYF.

V and J are TRBV10-2 and TRBJ2-7; perhaps TRBD1 as D (5 bases). This CDR3 has 14 amino acids. Germline V CDR1 and CDR2: WSHSY, SAAADI. V gave up 2 bases and J gave up 3 bases, with 11 bases separating them. The CDR3: CASSEPDSHYEQYF. CDR3 nucleotides: TGCGCCAGCAGTGAGCCAGACAGTCACTACGAGCAGTACTTC.

The rearrangement links TRBV7-6 to TRBJ2-7; 12 nucleotides agree with TRBD2. V was pared by 5 bases and J by 1 base, with 3 bases of the junction left unmatched. There are 15 residues in the CDR3. The V gene's germline CDR1 is SGHVS and CDR2 FNYEAQ. The CDR3 here is CASSLLAGGSYEQYF. The CDR3 bases are TGTGCCAGCAGCCTACTAGCGGGAGGTTCCTACGAGCAGTACTTC.

V is TRBV28 and J is TRBJ2-7; 8 bases fit TRBD2. CDR3 length equals 15 residues. V dropped 8 bases and J dropped 1; count of bases not matched to a gene: 10. Germline V gene sequence: CDR1 MDHEN, CDR2 SYDVKM. The CDR3: CASDSLAGRSYEQYF. Here the CDR3 DNA reads TGTGCCAGCGACTCATTAGCGGGAAGATCCTACGAGCAGTACTTC.

This clone was seen a handful of times. The chain joins TRBV28 to TRBJ2-1; D perhaps matches TRBD1 (5 bases). V shed 6 bases and J shed 7 bases, with 10 bases lying between them. This CDR3 region has 12 residues. Germline V gene lookup returns CDR1 MDHEN and CDR2 SYDVKM. As DNA, the CDR3 is TGTGCCAGCAGCCAAAGGGGTAATGAGCAGTTCTTC. Protein: CASSQRGNEQFF.

DNA for the CDR3: TGTGCCAGCAGCCCCGGAACCGGGAGATCGAATGAGCAGTTCTTC. Translation gives CASSPGTGRSNEQFF. The chain carries TRBV7-6 and TRBJ2-1; D is perhaps TRBD2 (6 bases). CDR1 and CDR2 from the germline V gene are SGHVS and FNYEAQ. V lost 5 bases and J 7 bases, leaving 18 bases between the germline ends. The CDR3 spans 15 residues. The complete variable domain, with remaining parts taken from reference TRBV7-6 and TRBJ2-1, reads GAGVSQSPRYKVTKRGQDVALRCDPISGHVSLYWYRQALGQGPEFLTYFNYEAQQDKSGLPNDRFSAERPEGSISTLTIQRTEQRDSAMYRCASSPGTGRSNEQFFGPGTRLTVL.

The V gene is TRBV7-2, the J gene TRBJ2-3; 9 bases match TRBD2. This CDR3 comprises 16 residues. Trimming at V came to 5 bases and at J to 2 bases, leaving 8 bases not matched to a gene. The germline CDR1 and CDR2 sequences are SGHTA and FQGNSA. Written as DNA, the CDR3 is TGTGCCAGCAGCCGTCCTCTAGCGGGATACACAGATACGCAGTATTTT. Translated, it gives CASSRPLAGYTDTQYF.

Note on this clone: The junction and the germline gene differ at one end; a read error may be behind it. The chain carries TRBV5-1 and TRBJ1-1; D ambiguous. Germline V lookup: CDR1 SGHRS, CDR2 YFSETQ. This CDR3 region has 14 residues. In DNA, the CDR3 is TGCGCCAGCAGATTGGATAATGGAGGTGGAAAAGCTTTCTTT. It codes for CASRLDNGGGKAFF.

The chain employs TRBV2 and TRBJ2-2; 7 nucleotides align to TRBD2. Per the germline V gene, CDR1 is SNHLY and CDR2 is FYNNEI. The CDR3 loop spans 14 amino acids. The V gene end was trimmed by 7 bases and the J gene end by 1 base; junction bases not matched to a gene: 3. The DNA of the CDR3 is TGTGCCAGCATCGCGGGGGAGAACACCGGGGAGCTGTTTTTT. The encoded protein is CASIAGENTGELFF.